The 22 T cell receptor beta chains listed next were all sequenced from one sample in a study of post-analysis software for immune sequencing data (dated by TCRdb to between 2015 and 2017). The investigation overall reported the following: Patients showed significantly higher frequencies than controls for roughly 5 TRBV segments, among them TRBV5-6, TRBV5-1 and TRBV20-1.

These TCRs are of unknown antigen specificity. Library preparation used PCR. For sequencing, an Illumina HiSeq 2500 was employed. To reduce PCR and sequencing biases, unique molecular identifiers were built into the TCR beta cDNA libraries. Clones were called with MiXCR by TCRdb after fastp trimmed the public reads at Q25, and only in-frame beta chains were retained. Rows with a matching CDR3 protein are joined into one entry that keeps the most common DNA and genes. For this sample there are about 150,000 distinct CDR3 sequences; approximately 30% appear just once. Together, the top ten hold approximately 1.6% of the sample. Specimen: blood. These receptors came from a girl between 5 and 17 years old with multiple sclerosis.

This clonotype has more than one count but fewer than ten. This chain uses TRBV12-3 or TRBV12-4 with TRBJ1-5; the D gene is possibly TRBD1 (5 bases). The CDR3 is 13 residues long. V was pared by 3 bases and J by 4 bases, with 7 bases between. CDR3 nucleotide sequence: TGTGCCAGCAGTTTTGGGGGGAATCAGCCCCAGCATTTT. This codes for CASSFGGNQPQHF.

Notes on this clonotype: This may come from a read error, since a much larger clone is one base off. V usage is TRBV7-3 and J usage is TRBJ2-7; no clear D gene. The CDR3 runs 12 residues. Trimming removed 5 bases at V and 3 bases at J, with 8 bases between. The V gene's germline CDR1 is SGHTA and CDR2 FQGTGA. The CDR3 here is CASSPQDYEQYF. The CDR3 bases are TGTGCCAGCAGCCCGCAGGACTACGAGCAGTACTTC. The entire variable domain, with the rest obtained from reference TRBV7-3 and TRBJ2-7, is as follows: GAGVSQTPSNKVTEKGKYVELRCDPISGHTALYWYRQSLGQGPEFLIYFQGTGAADDSGLPNDRFFAVRPEGSVSTLKIQRTERGDSAVYLCASSPQDYEQYFGPGTRLTVT.

This clonotype was picked up one time. This may stem from a read error, because a much larger clone lies one nucleotide away. This chain links TRBV7-2 with TRBJ2-7; no definite D call. The CDR3 is 11 residues long. Germline V gene data show CDR1 as SGHTA and CDR2 as FQGNSA. CDR3 nucleotides: TGTGCCGGCAGCTTACACTACGAGCAGTACTTC. Its protein product is CAGSLHYEQYF. The whole variable domain, filled in from reference TRBV7-2 and TRBJ2-7, reads GAGVSQSPSNKVTEKGKDVELRCDPISGHTALYWYRQSLGQGLEFLIYFQGNSAPDKSGLPSDRFSAERTGGSVSTLTIQRTQQEDSAVYLCAGSLHYEQYFGPGTRLTVT.

On this clonotype itself: Just one base apart from a much larger clone, this may be a read error. The V gene is TRBV15, the J gene TRBJ2-5; D possibly corresponds to TRBD1 (6 bases). Germline V lookup: CDR1 LNHNV, CDR2 YYDKDF (reference sequence). V was trimmed by 1 base and J by 5 bases, leaving 17 bases between them. The CDR3 spans 16 residues. The CDR3 nucleotides are TGTGCCACCAGCAGAGGACAGGACACTTATTTGGAGACCCAGTACTTC. It yields the protein CATSRGQDTYLETQYF.

This clonotype was detected many times. The chain couples TRBV29-1 to TRBJ2-1; 8 bases align to TRBD1. The CDR3 runs to 12 residues. CDR1 SQVTM and CDR2 ANQGSEA come from the germline V gene. Trimming removed 7 bases from V and 8 bases from J; junction bases left unmatched: 7. DNA for the CDR3: TGCAGCGCCCGGACAGGGTGGGATGAGCAGTTCTTC. This encodes CSARTGWDEQFF.

Written as DNA, the CDR3 is TGTGCCAGCAGCCGGCGGGGGGGACAGGATGGAGATACGCAGTATTTT. It translates to CASSRRGGQDGDTQYF. The chain uses TRBV9 and TRBJ2-3, with a tentative D call TRBD2 (9 bases). The length of the CDR3 is 16 residues. Germline V gene data show CDR1 as SGDLS and CDR2 as YYNGEE. Deletions cut 4 bases from V and 5 bases from J, with 20 bases between.

This clonotype was seen only a few times. The rearrangement joins TRBV5-1 to TRBJ2-3; D ambiguous. The CDR3 extends over 16 amino acids. The germline V gene encodes CDR1 SGHRS and CDR2 YFSETQ. Trimming took 0 bases from V and 0 from J, leaving 11 bases between them. The DNA of the CDR3 is TGCGCCAGCAGCTTGGCCCGCGGATATAGCACAGATACGCAGTATTTT. This encodes CASSLARGYSTDTQYF.

This clonotype occurred many times. The chain links TRBV6-4 to TRBJ2-6; D ambiguous. The CDR3 has 17 amino acids. V was shortened by 2 bases and J by 0 bases, with 11 bases between the two germline ends. Germline lookup yields CDR1 MRHNA and CDR2 SNTAGT. In DNA form, the CDR3 reads TGTGCCAGCAGTGACCCCTGGGAATACTCTGGGGCCAACGTCCTGACTTTC. It yields the protein CASSDPWEYSGANVLTF.

This clonotype was observed many times. The chain is built from TRBV12-3 or TRBV12-4 and TRBJ2-1, with 15 nucleotides matching TRBD2. There are 16 residues in the CDR3. Trimming removed 5 bases from V and 8 bases from J; junction bases left unmatched: 7. Here the CDR3 reads CASSPRTSGRADEQFF. The CDR3 DNA is TGTGCCAGCAGTCCGCGGACTAGCGGGAGGGCAGATGAGCAGTTCTTC.

This clonotype was counted once. The chain's CDR3 is CSARGLAGVNYNEQFF. CDR3 bases: TGCAGTGCTAGAGGGCTAGCGGGAGTTAACTACAATGAGCAGTTCTTC. The rearrangement joins TRBV20-1 to TRBJ2-1; TRBD2 matches 10 bases. Germline V gene lookup returns CDR1 DFQATT and CDR2 SNEGSKA (reference sequence). This CDR3 is built from 16 residues. Unmatched junction bases numbered 6, after V lost 1 base and J lost 3 bases.

The table lists this clonotype with a few counts. V and J are TRBV2 and TRBJ2-7; possibly TRBD2 for D (5 bases). Germline V gives CDR1 SNHLY, CDR2 FYNNEI. This CDR3 spans 16 amino acids. Trimming pared 3 bases from V and 3 bases from J, leaving 18 bases between. CDR3 residues: CASSDSEWKIDYEQYF. Here the CDR3 DNA reads TGTGCCAGCAGTGATAGCGAGTGGAAAATCGACTACGAGCAGTACTTC.

The chain uses TRBV4-1 and TRBJ2-1; TRBD2 matches at 8 bases. The trim removed 5 bases at V and 5 bases at J, leaving 11 bases unmatched. The germline V gene encodes CDR1 MGHRA and CDR2 YSYEKL. This CDR3 contains 16 residues. Here the CDR3 reads CASSLEGTRANNEQFF. CDR3 nucleotides: TGCGCCAGCAGCTTGGAAGGGACTAGGGCTAACAATGAGCAGTTCTTC.

In regard to this clonotype: It may be a read error: a sequence one base away is much more abundant. This chain uses TRBV27 with TRBJ2-5; no reliable D call. CDR1 is MNHEY, CDR2 SMNVEV, per germline (reference sequence). V lost 0 bases to trimming and J lost 11 bases, with 16 bases between them. This CDR3 spans 14 amino acids. The CDR3 sequence is CASSLSSRGYKQYF. The CDR3 DNA reads as TGTGCCAGCAGTTTATCGAGTAGAGGCTACAAGCAGTACTTC.

Concerning this clonotype itself: At one end, the junction sequence differs from germline, possibly due to a read error. The CDR3 reads CANSRGHTGELFF. DNA for the CDR3: TGTGCCAACAGCAGGGGGCACACCGGGGAGCTGTTTTTT. The rearrangement uses TRBV7-3 and TRBJ2-2; TRBD1 agrees at 8 bases. Germline CDR1 SGHTA, CDR2 FQGTGA. CDR3 length: 13 amino acids.

This clonotype was seen ten or more times. The CDR3 DNA is TGCGCCAGCAGCTTAGGGGGCGGGAGTTGGGCCTACGAGCAGTACTTC. It translates to CASSLGGGSWAYEQYF. The V gene is TRBV5-1, the J gene TRBJ2-7; D possibly uses TRBD1 or TRBD2 (7 bases each). Germline CDR1 reads SGHRS; CDR2 reads YFSETQ. Trimming removed 2 bases from V and 2 bases from J, with 17 bases in between. The CDR3 is 16 amino acids.

This clonotype was observed many times. The J gene is TRBJ2-3, the V gene TRBV7-3; D unclear. The V gene lost 5 bases and the J gene lost 5 bases, with 8 bases spanning the gap. This CDR3 region has 12 residues. Germline V gene sequence: CDR1 SGHTA, CDR2 FQGTGA. CDR3 sequence reads: CASSLPGDTQYF. Written as DNA, the CDR3 is TGTGCCAGCAGCCTCCCGGGAGATACGCAGTATTTT.

This clonotype was detected many times. V usage is TRBV13 and J usage is TRBJ2-3; D assignment may be TRBD1 or TRBD2 (5 bases each). Germline V CDR1 and CDR2: PRHDT, FYEKMQ (reference sequence). V dropped 5 bases and J dropped 9 bases, with 9 bases sitting between them. This CDR3 is built from 11 residues. The CDR3: CASSREGTQYF. CDR3 nucleotides: TGTGCCAGCAGCCGCGAGGGGACGCAGTATTTT.

The chain links TRBV2 to TRBJ1-5, with a possible D match to TRBD1 (5 bases). Germline V gene lookup returns CDR1 SNHLY and CDR2 FYNNEI. The CDR3 contains 15 residues. Trimming took 7 bases from V and 4 from J, leaving 17 bases between them. The CDR3 DNA sequence: TGTGCCAGCAATGACTGGGGCACAGTTAATCAGCCCCAGCATTTT. Protein sequence: CASNDWGTVNQPQHF.

This rearrangement joins TRBV28 to TRBJ2-7, with a possible D match to TRBD1 (5 bases). Germline V gene data show CDR1 as MDHEN and CDR2 as SYDVKM. CDR3 length: 16 amino acids. V was clipped by 3 bases and J by 2 bases, with 17 bases between them. CDR3 sequence (DNA): TGTGCCAGCAGTTTCATGGACACAAAGGCAACCTACGAGCAGTACTTC. The encoded protein is CASSFMDTKATYEQYF.

This clonotype has only a few counts. The CDR3 DNA sequence: TGTGCCAGCAGCCGGGGGGAATTGGAAACTGAAGCTTTCTTT. The encoded protein is CASSRGELETEAFF. The chain joins TRBV3-1 to TRBJ1-1; a weak D match, TRBD1 (5 bases). The CDR3 has 14 amino acids. Germline-derived CDR1 and CDR2 are LGHDT and YNNKEL (reference sequence). Trimming took 4 bases from V and 5 from J, leaving 14 bases between them.

This clonotype was seen more than once but under ten times. The J gene is TRBJ2-1, the V gene TRBV7-9; the D call may be TRBD1 or TRBD2 (6 bases each). The CDR3 extends over 13 amino acids. V was clipped by 1 base and J by 7 bases, with 8 bases between them. CDR1 is SEHNR, CDR2 FQNEAQ, per germline (reference sequence). Here the CDR3 reads CASSLGGGNEQFF. The CDR3, as DNA: TGTGCCAGCAGCTTAGGAGGGGGGAATGAGCAGTTCTTC.

The V and J genes are TRBV29-1 and TRBJ1-1; D is possibly TRBD1 (6 bases). V was trimmed by 6 bases and J by 4 bases, leaving 12 bases between them. The CDR3 extends over 12 amino acids. Germline CDR1 and CDR2: SQVTM and ANQGSEA. The CDR3 DNA is TGCAGCGTAGCAGGGGTGGGCACTGAAGCTTTCTTT. This translates into CSVAGVGTEAFF. Drawing the rest from reference TRBV29-1 and TRBJ1-1, the complete variable domain is SAVISQKPSRDICQRGTSLTIQCQVDSQVTMMFWYRQQPGQSLTLIATANQGSEATYESGFVIDKFPISRPNLTFSTLTVSNMSPEDSSIYLCSVAGVGTEAFFGQGTRLTVV.